This T cell receptor beta chain was documented in a study of blood T cell repertoires in COVID-19 (dated by TCRdb to 2020 to 2022). Notes on the research overall: The collaborator samples originated in the United States, Italy and Spain and spanned the acute and convalescent phases of COVID-19. Nearly every sample came with metadata listing a de-identified subject ID, COVID-19 status, age in years and sex. The material from the prospective study consisted of cDNA or gDNA derived from T cells, B-cell-depleted T cells, or PBMCs. A freely available public database, intended as a resource for researchers studying the immune response to SARS-CoV-2, is where the repertoires were released. Subjects who had been exposed to COVID-19, were actively infected with it, or had recovered from it provided the deeply sampled blood TCRbeta repertoires that made up the dataset. The samples were drawn from two sources: the first 160 participants of the ongoing ImmuneRACE study, and 950 to 1,500 subjects contributed by 6 global collaborators. HLA class I and class II types, where available, came from metadata supplied by the sample provider rather than from assay-based typing.

As for this clone: It lacks a known antigen. No qualities accompany the bases; no much larger clone lies one base away.

General study outcomes and caveats: The quantity of clinical and demographic metadata differed by source and by participant and was supplied without curation.

The immunoSEQ Assay, a bias-controlled multiplex PCR, was used to amplify TCRbeta CDR3 regions from genomic DNA. In the authors' own workflow: The number of nucleated cells in each sample was estimated by amplification of reference gene primers within the assay. To quantify the absolute abundance of each unique TCRbeta CDR3 rearrangement, sequence reads were collapsed and filtered. Productive Simpson clonality was computed per sample as the square root of Simpson's diversity index over productive rearrangements. The source is immuneACCESS, and TCRdb retained only in-frame sequences with V and J called. Part of the clones is not carried over; for the studies checked, unresolved V genes explain less than half of this, and the remainder is unexplained. For V, J and clone size, that table is used; D and trimming come from the DNA. This sample is represented by approximately 310,000 clones; around 87% of them were singletons. The ten largest clones represent approximately 7.8% of the sample.

Another Seattle source contributed samples from volunteer blood donors who had recovered from COVID-19. The collaborating institutions used their own protocols to collect whole blood in K2EDTA tubes. Collaborator samples were shipped for TCRbeta analysis as frozen whole blood, isolated PBMCs, or DNA extracted from either sample type. Sequencing used peripheral blood. The origin of this receptor is a woman aged 50 to 65 who had recovered from COVID-19.

The CDR3 sequence is CASSLRRTGSLHF. The bases are TGTGCCAGCAGTTTGCGGAGGACAGGGTCCCTCCACTTT. The rearrangement joined TRBV12-3 or TRBV12-4 to TRBJ1-6; the central 8 bases match TRBD1. V is cut back by 3 bases and J by 14 bases, with 6 bases in the junction unmatched. The CDR3 runs 13 amino acids, cysteine and phenylalanine included. CDR3 DNA only is kept here, 39 bases in frame from base 1.